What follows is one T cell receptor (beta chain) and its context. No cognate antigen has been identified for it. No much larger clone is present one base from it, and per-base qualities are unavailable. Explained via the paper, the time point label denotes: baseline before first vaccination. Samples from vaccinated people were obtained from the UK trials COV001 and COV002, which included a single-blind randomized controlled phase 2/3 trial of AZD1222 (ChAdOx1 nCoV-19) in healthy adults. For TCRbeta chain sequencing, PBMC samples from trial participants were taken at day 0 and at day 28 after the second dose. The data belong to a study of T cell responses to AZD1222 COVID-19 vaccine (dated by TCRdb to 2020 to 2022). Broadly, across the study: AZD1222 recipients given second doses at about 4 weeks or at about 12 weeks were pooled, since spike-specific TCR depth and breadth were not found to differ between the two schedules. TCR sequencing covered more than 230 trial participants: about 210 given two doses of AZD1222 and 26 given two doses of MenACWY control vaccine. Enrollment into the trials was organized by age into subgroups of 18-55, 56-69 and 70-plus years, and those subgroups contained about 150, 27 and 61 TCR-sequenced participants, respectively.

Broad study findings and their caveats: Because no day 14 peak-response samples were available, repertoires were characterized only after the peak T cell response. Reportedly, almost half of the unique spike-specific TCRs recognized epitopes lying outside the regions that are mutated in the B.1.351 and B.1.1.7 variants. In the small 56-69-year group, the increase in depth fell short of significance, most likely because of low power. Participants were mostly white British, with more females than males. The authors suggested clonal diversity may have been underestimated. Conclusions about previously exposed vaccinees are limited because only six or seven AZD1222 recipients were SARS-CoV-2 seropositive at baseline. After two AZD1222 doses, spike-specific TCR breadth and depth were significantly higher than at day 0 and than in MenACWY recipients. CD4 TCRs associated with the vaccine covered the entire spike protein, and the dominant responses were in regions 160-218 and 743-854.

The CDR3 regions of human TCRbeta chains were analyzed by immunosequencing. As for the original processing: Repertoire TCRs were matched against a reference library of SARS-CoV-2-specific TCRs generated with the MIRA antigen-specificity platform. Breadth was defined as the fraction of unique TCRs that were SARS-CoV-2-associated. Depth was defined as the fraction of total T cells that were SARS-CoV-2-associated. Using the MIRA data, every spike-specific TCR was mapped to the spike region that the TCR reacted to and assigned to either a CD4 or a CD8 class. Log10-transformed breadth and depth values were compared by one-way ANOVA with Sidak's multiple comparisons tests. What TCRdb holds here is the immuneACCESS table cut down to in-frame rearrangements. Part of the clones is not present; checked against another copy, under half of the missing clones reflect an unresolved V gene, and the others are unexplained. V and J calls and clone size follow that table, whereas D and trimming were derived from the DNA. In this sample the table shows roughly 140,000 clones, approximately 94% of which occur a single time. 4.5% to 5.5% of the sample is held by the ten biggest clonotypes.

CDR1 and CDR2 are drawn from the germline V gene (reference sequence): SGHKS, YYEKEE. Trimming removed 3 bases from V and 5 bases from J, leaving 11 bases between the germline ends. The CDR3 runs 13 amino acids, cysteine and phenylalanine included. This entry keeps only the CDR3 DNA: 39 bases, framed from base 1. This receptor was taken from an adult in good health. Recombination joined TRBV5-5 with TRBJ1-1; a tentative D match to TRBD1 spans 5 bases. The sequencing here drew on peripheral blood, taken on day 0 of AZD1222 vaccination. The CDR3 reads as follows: CASSSQGGTEAFF. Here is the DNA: TGTGCCAGCAGCTCGCAGGGTGGGACTGAAGCTTTCTTT. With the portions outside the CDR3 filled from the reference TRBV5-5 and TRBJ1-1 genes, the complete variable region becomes DAGVTQSPTHLIKTRGQQVTLRCSPISGHKSVSWYQQVLGQGPQFIFQYYEKEERGRGNFPDRFSARQFPNYSSELNVNALLLGDSALYLCASSSQGGTEAFFGQGTRLTVV.